The 4 T cell receptor beta chains presented below share a single source sample, sequenced in a study of T cells after yellow fever vaccination. MiXCR was run by TCRdb on the 5' RACE reads, yielding one entry per CDR3 protein. Among about 340,000 distinct CDR3 sequences listed, around 13% were seen once. The input for sequencing was CD4+ T cells sorted from PBMCs, taken 15 days after the yellow fever booster vaccination. All receptors derive from a man aged 18-30 years who received the YFV17D yellow fever vaccine.

This clonotype was observed a handful of times. The genes are TRBV7-9 and TRBJ2-7; D call uncertain. CDR3 length: 12 residues. Germline V gene data show CDR1 as SEHNR and CDR2 as FQNEAQ (reference sequence). The V end lost 5 bases, the J end lost 5 bases, and 10 bases lay between the germline ends. CDR3 loop: CASSQVPNEQYV. In DNA form, the CDR3 reads TGTGCCAGCAGCCAAGTCCCCAACGAGCAGTACGTC.

In this sample, this clonotype turned up a few times. The V and J genes are TRBV12-5 and TRBJ2-1, with a possible D match to TRBD1 (6 bases). Germline V gives CDR1 LGHNT, CDR2 FRNRAP. This CDR3 has 16 residues. Trimming removed 2 bases at V and 8 bases at J, with 19 bases between. The CDR3 loop is CASGLSPGARGDEQFF. CDR3 DNA: TGTGCTAGTGGTTTGTCCCCAGGGGCAAGAGGCGATGAGCAGTTCTTC.

The chain is built from TRBV14 and TRBJ1-4, with D maybe TRBD1 (5 bases). V lost 3 bases and J 10 bases, leaving 18 bases between the germline ends. The CDR3 totals 15 residues. In germline, CDR1 is SGHDN, CDR2 FVKESK. DNA for the CDR3: TGTGCCAGCAGCCAGCTGGCAGGGAACATGGGAAAACTGTTTTTT. Protein: CASSQLAGNMGKLFF. The whole variable domain, filled in from reference TRBV14 and TRBJ1-4, reads EAGVTQFPSHSVIEKGQTVTLRCDPISGHDNLYWYRRVMGKEIKFLLHFVKESKQDESGMPNNRFLAERTGGTYSTLKVQPAELEDSGVYFCASSQLAGNMGKLFFGSGTQLSVL.

This clonotype appeared a few times. The V and J genes are TRBV12-5 and TRBJ1-5; 9 nucleotides match TRBD1. The V gene end was trimmed by 6 bases and the J gene end by 4 bases; junction bases not matched to a gene: 10. CDR3 length: 16 residues. Germline loops: CDR1 LGHNT, CDR2 FRNRAP. Here the CDR3 reads CASGPTGTGRNQPQHF. The CDR3 DNA sequence: TGTGCTAGTGGACCAACCGGGACAGGGAGGAATCAGCCCCAGCATTTT.